Presented here are 9 T cell receptor beta chains from one specimen sequenced in a study of blood T cell repertoires in COVID-19. The protocol was immunoSEQ multiplex PCR, while the TCRdb copy is restricted to in-frame clones and leaves out a portion. The repertoire holds approximately 160,000 clones, approximately 87% seen once, with approximately 4% in the top ten. The sample was peripheral blood. The receptors were gathered from a woman aged 70-85 years with acute or convalescent COVID-19.

The CDR3 sequence: CASSSYSGANVLTF. CDR3 coding DNA: TGTGCCAGCTCATCCTATTCTGGGGCCAACGTCCTGACTTTC. The chain uses TRBV18 and TRBJ2-6; D gene unclear. This CDR3 has 14 amino acids. Germline V gene data show CDR1 as KGHSH and CDR2 as LQKENI. Trimming took 5 bases from V and 1 from J, leaving 6 bases between them.

The chain is built from TRBV10-3 and TRBJ2-7; 10 nucleotides match TRBD1. This CDR3 spans 13 amino acids. Germline V gives CDR1 ENHRY, CDR2 SYGVKD. V was clipped by 6 bases and J by 4 bases; unmatched bases: 3. Here the CDR3 DNA reads TGTGCCATCAGGGGGGACAGGGGATACGAGCAGTACTTC. It specifies CAIRGDRGYEQYF.

J is TRBJ2-5 and V is TRBV7-2, with 10 bases that match TRBD1. Germline V gene sequence: CDR1 SGHTA, CDR2 FQGNSA. This CDR3 region has 15 residues. V was clipped by 3 bases and J by 5 bases; unmatched bases: 6. The CDR3 region has the DNA TGTGCCAGCAGCTTGGCGACAGGGGGCTGGGAGACCCAGTACTTC. It specifies CASSLATGGWETQYF.

The table lists this clone with a count of one. The V gene is TRBV10-3, the J gene TRBJ1-6, with D unresolved. In germline, CDR1 is ENHRY, CDR2 SYGVKD. The length of the CDR3 is 13 residues. The V and J ends lost 7 bases and 7 bases respectively, with 11 bases between them. The CDR3 DNA reads TGTGCCATCACGGGGATCCCCAATTCACCCCTCCACTTT. As protein: CAITGIPNSPLHF.

The rearrangement joins TRBV5-6 to TRBJ1-6, with a possible D match to TRBD1 (5 bases). Germline loops: CDR1 SGHDT, CDR2 YYEEEE. Trimming removed 4 bases from V and 10 bases from J, with 12 bases in between. The CDR3 runs to 13 residues. This chain's CDR3 is CASSPGGESPLHF. CDR3 bases: TGTGCCAGCAGCCCGGGGGGGGAATCACCCCTCCACTTT.

The rearrangement uses TRBV5-8 and TRBJ2-2, with TRBD2 matching 9 bases. The V gene's germline CDR1 is SGHTS and CDR2 YDEGEE. The trim removed 3 bases at V and 7 bases at J, leaving 4 bases unmatched. The CDR3 is made up of 14 amino acids. This CDR3 is CASSSGLAGGELFF. The CDR3 DNA is TGTGCCAGCAGCTCGGGACTAGCCGGCGGGGAGCTGTTTTTT.

The CDR3 DNA is TGTGCCAGTAGTATAGATCAAGGGACACACTACAATGAGCAGTTCTTC. Translated: CASSIDQGTHYNEQFF. The rearrangement uses TRBV19 and TRBJ2-1; D is perhaps TRBD1 (6 bases). The CDR3 runs to 16 residues. Germline loops: CDR1 LNHDA, CDR2 SQIVND (reference sequence). The V gene lost 0 bases and the J gene lost 3 bases, with 12 bases spanning the gap.

The gene calls are TRBV19 and TRBJ2-7; weak D call: TRBD2 (5 bases). The CDR3 has 14 amino acids. V gave up 3 bases and J gave up 2 bases, with 11 bases separating them. Germline V gene data show CDR1 as LNHDA and CDR2 as SQIVND (reference sequence). The CDR3 region is CASSIFGKTYEQYF. The CDR3 DNA reads as TGTGCCAGTAGTATCTTCGGGAAGACCTACGAGCAGTACTTC.

This sequence joins TRBV30 and TRBJ1-3; 7 bases map to TRBD1. CDR3 length: 13 amino acids. From germline, CDR1 is GTSNPN and CDR2 SVGIG (reference sequence). With 5 bases clipped from V and 9 bases from J, the junction kept 10 bases outside the gene matches. In DNA form, the CDR3 reads TGTGCCTGGCGGGGGACAGCCCGGGGCACCATATATTTT. It translates to CAWRGTARGTIYF.